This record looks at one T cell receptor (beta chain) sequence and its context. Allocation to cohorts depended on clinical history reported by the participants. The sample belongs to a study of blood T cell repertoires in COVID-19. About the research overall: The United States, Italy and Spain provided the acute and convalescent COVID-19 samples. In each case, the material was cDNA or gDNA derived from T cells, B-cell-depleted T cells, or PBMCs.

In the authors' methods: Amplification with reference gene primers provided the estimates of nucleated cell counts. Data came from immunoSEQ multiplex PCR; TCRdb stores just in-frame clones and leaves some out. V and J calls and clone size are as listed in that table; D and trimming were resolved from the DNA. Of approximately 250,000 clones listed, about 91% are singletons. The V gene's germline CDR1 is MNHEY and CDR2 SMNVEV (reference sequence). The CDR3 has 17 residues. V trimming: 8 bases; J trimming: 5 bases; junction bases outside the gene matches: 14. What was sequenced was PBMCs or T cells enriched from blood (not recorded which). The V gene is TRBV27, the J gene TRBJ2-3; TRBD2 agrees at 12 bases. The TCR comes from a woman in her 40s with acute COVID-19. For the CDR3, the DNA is TGTGCCAGCTCCTCGGGGCTAGCGGGAGGGCATGTAGATACGCAGTATTTT. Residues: CASSSGLAGGHVDTQYF.